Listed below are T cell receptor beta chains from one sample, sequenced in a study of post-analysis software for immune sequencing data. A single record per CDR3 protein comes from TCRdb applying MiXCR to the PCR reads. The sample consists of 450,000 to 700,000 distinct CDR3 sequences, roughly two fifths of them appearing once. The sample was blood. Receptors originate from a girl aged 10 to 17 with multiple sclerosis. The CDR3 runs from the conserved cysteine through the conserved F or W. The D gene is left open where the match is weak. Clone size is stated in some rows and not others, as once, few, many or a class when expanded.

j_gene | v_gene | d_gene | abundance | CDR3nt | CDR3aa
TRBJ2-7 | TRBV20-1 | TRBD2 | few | TGCAGTGCTAGAAGGACTAGCGGGGGCTCCTACGAGCAGTACTTC | CSARRTSGGSYEQYF
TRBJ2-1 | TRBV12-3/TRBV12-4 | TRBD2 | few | TGTGCCAGCACTTTAGCGGGAGGGCCGTATGATGAGCAGTTCTTC | CASTLAGGPYDEQFF
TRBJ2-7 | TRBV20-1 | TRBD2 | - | TGCAGTGCTATGATCGCGGCTAGCGGGGGGGCTGGCGAGCAGTACTTC | CSAMIAASGGAGEQYF
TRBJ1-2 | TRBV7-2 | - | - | TGTGCCAGCAGCCCCGACAGGATTAGTGGCTACACCTTC | CASSPDRISGYTF
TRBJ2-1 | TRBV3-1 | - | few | TGTGCCAGCAGCCAAGGCCTAGCGAACTACAATGAGCAGTTCTTC | CASSQGLANYNEQFF
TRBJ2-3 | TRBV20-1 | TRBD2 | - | TGCAGTGCTTGGAAAGGCGGGAGCTCAGATACGCAGTATTTT | CSAWKGGSSDTQYF
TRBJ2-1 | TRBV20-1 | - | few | TGCAGTGCTAGAGATGATCGGGCCGCGGTCGATGAGCAGTTCTTC | CSARDDRAAVDEQFF
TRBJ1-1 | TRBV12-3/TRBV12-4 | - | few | TGTGCCAGCAGCTTGGGGACACTGAACACTGAAGCTTTCTTT | CASSLGTLNTEAFF
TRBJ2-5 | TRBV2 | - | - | TGTGCCAGCACAGCTGACGACCTATGGGAGACCCAGTACTTC | CASTADDLWETQYF
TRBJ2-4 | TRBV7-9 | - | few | TGTGCCAGCAGCCCCAGGGTGGGGAGAGGGGAAGCCAAAAACATTCAGTACTTC | CASSPRVGRGEAKNIQYF
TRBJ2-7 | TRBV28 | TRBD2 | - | TGTGCCAGCAGTGCTCCGGGACTAGCGCCAGCCTACGAGCAGTACTTC | CASSAPGLAPAYEQYF
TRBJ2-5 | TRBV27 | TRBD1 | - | TGTGCCAGCAGTCAGGGGACAGCCAAAGAGACCCAGTACTTC | CASSQGTAKETQYF
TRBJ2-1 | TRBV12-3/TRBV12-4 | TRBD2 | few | TGTGCCAGCAGTTTCGGACTAGCGGGAGGAAATGAGCAGTTCTTC | CASSFGLAGGNEQFF
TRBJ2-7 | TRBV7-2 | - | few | TGTGCCAGCAGCGGAGGGACAATCTACGAGCAGTACTTC | CASSGGTIYEQYF
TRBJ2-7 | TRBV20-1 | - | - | TGCAGTGCTAGGATCAGCTACGAGCAGTACTTC | CSARISYEQYF
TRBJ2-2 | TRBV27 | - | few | TGTGCCAGCAGTTTTAACGATGCGGGCACCGGGGAGCTGTTTTTT | CASSFNDAGTGELFF
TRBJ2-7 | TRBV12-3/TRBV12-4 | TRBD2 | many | TGTGCCAGCAGCAGACTAGCGGGGGACTACGAGCAGTACTTC | CASSRLAGDYEQYF
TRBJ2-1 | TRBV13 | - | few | TGTGCCAGCAGCCAGACCGGGACTTTCTACAATGAGCAGTTCTTC | CASSQTGTFYNEQFF
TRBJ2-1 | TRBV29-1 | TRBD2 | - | TGCAGCGTTGAAGATCAACTAGCGGGGGACAATGAGCAGTTCTTC | CSVEDQLAGDNEQFF
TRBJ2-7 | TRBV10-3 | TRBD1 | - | TGTGCCATCAGTGAGTGGCGGACAGGGGACGGCGAGCAGTACTTC | CAISEWRTGDGEQYF
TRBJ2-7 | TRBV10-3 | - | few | TGTGCCATCAGTGAGGGCTCATTAACCTACGAGCAGTACTTC | CAISEGSLTYEQYF
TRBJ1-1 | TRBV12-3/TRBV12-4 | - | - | TGTGCCAGCAACTTGCAGGGGAAGAACACTGAAGCTTTCTTT | CASNLQGKNTEAFF
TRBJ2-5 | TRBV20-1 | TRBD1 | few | TGCAGTGCTTCAATTCTCGACAGGGGCGAGCGGTACTTC | CSASILDRGERYF
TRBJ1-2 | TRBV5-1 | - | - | TGCGCCAGCAGGCCGGGGTGGCAGAAAAACTATGGCTACACCTTC | CASRPGWQKNYGYTF
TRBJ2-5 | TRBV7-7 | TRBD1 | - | TGTGCCAGCAGCCGGGACAGGATGGAGACCCAGTACTTC | CASSRDRMETQYF
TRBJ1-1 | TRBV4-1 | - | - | TGCGCCAGCAGCCAGGGGGCCGCCACTGAAGCTTTCTTT | CASSQGAATEAFF
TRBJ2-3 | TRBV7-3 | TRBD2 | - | TGTGCCAGCAGCTTATTAGCGGGGGGCAATACGCAGTATTTT | CASSLLAGGNTQYF
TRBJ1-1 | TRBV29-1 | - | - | TGCAGCGTCCTAGACGGACTAATAATGAACACTGAAGCTTTCTTT | CSVLDGLIMNTEAFF
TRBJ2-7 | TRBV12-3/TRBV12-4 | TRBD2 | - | TGTGCCAGCAGTCCCGGCGGGAGTATCTACGAGCAGTACTTC | CASSPGGSIYEQYF
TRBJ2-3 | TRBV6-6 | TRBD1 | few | TGTGCCAATGGGGACAGGGAAACAGATACGCAGTATTTT | CANGDRETDTQYF
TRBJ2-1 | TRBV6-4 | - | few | TGTGCCAGCAGTGAGCGGGGTTCCTACAATGAGCAGTTCTTC | CASSERGSYNEQFF
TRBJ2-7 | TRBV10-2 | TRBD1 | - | TGCGCCAGCAGCGAGGGGGCCGGGCCCACCTACGAGCAGTACTTC | CASSEGAGPTYEQYF
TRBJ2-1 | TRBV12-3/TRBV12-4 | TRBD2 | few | TGTGCCAGCAGTCCGGACGGGGGGGCCGGGGATGAGCAGTTCTTC | CASSPDGGAGDEQFF
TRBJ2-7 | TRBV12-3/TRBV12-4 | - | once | TGTGCCAGCAGTAAGGGATACGACGAGCAGTACTTC | CASSKGYDEQYF
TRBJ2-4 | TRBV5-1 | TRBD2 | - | TGCGCCAGCAGCTTGGCGTCTAGCGGGGGGTACAATGAGCAGTACTTC | CASSLASSGGYNEQYF
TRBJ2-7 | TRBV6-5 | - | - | TGTGCCAGCGGTACGAACAGGGTCTACGAGCAGTACTTC | CASGTNRVYEQYF
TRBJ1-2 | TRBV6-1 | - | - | TGTGCCAGCAGTGATTCAACGGGACAACTCTATGGCTACACCTTC | CASSDSTGQLYGYTF
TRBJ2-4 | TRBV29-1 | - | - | TGCAGCGCGATGGCAGTATTAGCCAAAAACATTCAGTACTTC | CSAMAVLAKNIQYF
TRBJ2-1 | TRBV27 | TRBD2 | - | TGTGCCAGCAGTCTGACTAGCGGGGGATTCGAGCAGTTCTTC | CASSLTSGGFEQFF
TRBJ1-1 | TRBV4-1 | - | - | TGCGCCAGCAGTTCCGTCGGGCCCTATACGGGTGTGTCTTTCTTT | CASSSVGPYTGVSFF
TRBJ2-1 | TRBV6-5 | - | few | TGTGCCAGCAGTTACTCTATCCGGGACCGTCGGGGAAATGAGCAGTTCTTC | CASSYSIRDRRGNEQFF
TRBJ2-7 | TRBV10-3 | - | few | TGTGCCATCAGTGAGTTCCCTCTCGGTGTCTACGAGCAGTACTTC | CAISEFPLGVYEQYF
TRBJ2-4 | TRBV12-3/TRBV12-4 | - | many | TGTGCCAGCATGGGGGGGCTAGCCAAAAACATTCAGTACTTC | CASMGGLAKNIQYF
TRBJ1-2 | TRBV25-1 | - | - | TGTGCCAGCAGTGCGGTAAACTATGGCTACACCTTC | CASSAVNYGYTF
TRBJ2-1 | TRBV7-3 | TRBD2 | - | TGTGCCAGCAGCCCCACCGGGGGGTATGAGCAGTTCTTC | CASSPTGGYEQFF
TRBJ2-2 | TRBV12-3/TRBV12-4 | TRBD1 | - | TGTGCCAGCAGGCTACAGGGGGCCCCAAGCACCGGGGAGCTGTTTTTT | CASRLQGAPSTGELFF